This T cell receptor (beta chain) was found in a study of T-cell memory formation after mild COVID-19. About the research overall: The TCR clusters were mostly specific to one donor.

Findings and caveats of the study: Most CD4+ clones that shrank were in CM and EM, while CD8+ ones turned up in EMRA. Cross-reactive memory seemingly joined, as some responding clones were found in pre-infection memory. Day 15 to 85 contractors were CD4/CD8 balanced; later expanders leaned CD4+.

TCRdb itself ran the 5' RACE reads through MiXCR, one entry per CDR3 protein. The data contain about 200,000 distinct CDR3 sequences, 15% to 20% of them singletons. The length of the CDR3 is 15 residues. Germline lookup yields CDR1 KGHDR and CDR2 SFDVKD. Between the trimmed V and J ends, which lost 4 bases and 2 bases, there was a span of 13 bases. Of note for this clonotype: No antigen is known for it.

Sequenced sample: PBMCs or a T cell subset sorted from them (not recorded which). The TCR originated in an adult woman who had mild COVID-19 (a few samples of this study predate the infection). Cell type and time point are not known. The rearrangement joins TRBV24-1 to TRBJ2-5; D not certain. As DNA, the CDR3 is TGTGCCACCAGTGAACTGGGCCCTCTACAAGAGACCCAGTACTTC. Translating gives CATSELGPLQETQYF.